Listed here are 13 T cell receptor beta chains from one sample, sequenced in a study of response to subunit inactivated influenza vaccine listed by TCRdb under 2018. Library preparation used RT-PCR. Sequencer: Illumina HiSeq 2500. TCRdb ran its own pipeline on the public reads, namely fastp trimming at Q25 and MiXCR clone calling, and kept in-frame beta chains. Rows with a matching CDR3 protein are joined into one entry that keeps the most common DNA and genes. Within this sample are under 850,000 distinct CDR3 sequences, with 15% to 20% of them counted one time only. The top ten constitute 11% of the sample. The source material was PBMCs from blood, sampled around 5 days after vaccination. Receptor source: a man aged 45-65 years who received an inactivated influenza vaccine. Donor details come from another sample of the same person, matched by shared clones.

The CDR3 reads CASSDYRVGDTQYF. In DNA, the CDR3 is TGTGCCAGCAGCGACTACAGGGTAGGAGATACGCAGTATTTT. The genes are TRBV11-2 and TRBJ2-3; weak D call: TRBD1 (6 bases). The CDR3 contains 14 residues. Germline V gives CDR1 SGHAT, CDR2 FQNNGV. Trimming took 5 bases from V and 5 from J, leaving 14 bases between them.

The genes are TRBV7-2 and TRBJ2-4, with D perhaps assigned TRBD1 or TRBD2 (6 bases each). Germline V gives CDR1 SGHTA, CDR2 FQGNSA. V lost 4 bases and J 12 bases, leaving 19 bases between the germline ends. This CDR3 has 14 residues. The DNA of the CDR3 is TGTGCCAGCAGCTCCCCGGACAGCGGGTGGGGTCAGTACTTC. Its protein is CASSSPDSGWGQYF.

As for this clonotype: A much larger clone is a single base away; this may be a read error. The chain's CDR3 is CASSREGTFNQPQHF. Written as DNA, the CDR3 is TGTGCCAGCAGCAGAGAAGGAACATTCAATCAGCCCCAGCATTTT. The chain is built from TRBV15 and TRBJ1-5, with D uncertain. The CDR3 has 15 amino acids. CDR1 is LNHNV and CDR2 is YYDKDF in the germline V gene (reference sequence).

This clonotype was seen more than once but under ten times. J is TRBJ2-2 and V is TRBV28, with D perhaps matching TRBD1 (6 bases). Germline values: CDR1 MDHEN, CDR2 SYDVKM. V shed 5 bases and J shed 5 bases, with 15 bases lying between them. There are 15 residues in the CDR3. The CDR3, as DNA: TGTGCCAGCAGTAAACATCAGGGGCGGACCGGGGAGCTGTTTTTT. It specifies CASSKHQGRTGELFF.

This clonotype has just a few counts. The V gene is TRBV5-1, the J gene TRBJ2-1; TRBD2 aligns across 7 bases. V was pared by 0 bases and J by 12 bases, with 21 bases of the junction left unmatched. Germline V lookup: CDR1 SGHRS, CDR2 YFSETQ. The CDR3 extends over 18 amino acids. CDR3 sequence: CASSLATISGRESVGQFF. The CDR3 region has the DNA TGCGCCAGCAGCTTGGCCACCATCAGCGGGCGGGAGTCAGTAGGGCAGTTCTTC.

This clonotype was detected a few times. The chain combines TRBV20-1 with TRBJ1-1; D is unclear. Trimming took 6 bases from V and 1 from J, leaving 9 bases between them. Germline V CDR1 and CDR2: DFQATT, SNEGSKA (reference sequence). The CDR3 length is 12 residues. In DNA, the CDR3 is TGCAGTGCCACACAGCGGAACACTGAAGCTTTCTTT. Protein: CSATQRNTEAFF.

The chain is built from TRBV5-6 and TRBJ2-7; tentative D call: TRBD1 (6 bases). Between the trimmed V and J ends, which lost 4 bases and 7 bases, there was a span of 18 bases. The germline V gene encodes CDR1 SGHDT and CDR2 YYEEEE. The CDR3 has 14 residues. The CDR3 spells CASSIPGHPFEQYF. Written as DNA, the CDR3 is TGTGCCAGCAGCATCCCGGGACACCCTTTTGAGCAGTACTTC.

This clonotype was counted between two and nine times. The rearrangement joins TRBV4-3 to TRBJ2-1; 9 nucleotides agree with TRBD1. This CDR3 contains 17 residues. Germline CDR1 reads LGHNA; CDR2 reads YSLEER. The J segment lost 6 bases and the V segment lost 0 bases, leaving 9 bases of the junction unmatched. The CDR3 reads CASSQDGGTGNVNEQFF. CDR3 DNA sequence: TGCGCCAGCAGCCAAGATGGTGGGACAGGGAATGTCAATGAGCAGTTCTTC.

This chain uses TRBV10-3 with TRBJ2-1; a weak D match, TRBD1 (6 bases). CDR1 is ENHRY and CDR2 is SYGVKD in the germline V gene. With 1 base removed from V and 9 bases from J, the gap between germline ends came to 19 bases. The length of the CDR3 is 16 residues. CDR3 amino acids: CAISEYREGRLSEQFF. Here the CDR3 DNA reads TGTGCCATCAGTGAGTACAGGGAAGGGCGCTTGAGTGAGCAGTTCTTC.

This chain connects TRBV15 to TRBJ2-1, with 12 bases fitting TRBD2. The CDR3 loop spans 15 amino acids. V gave up 5 bases and J gave up 6 bases; unmatched junction bases: 5. Germline CDR1 is LNHNV and CDR2 is YYDKDF (reference sequence). In DNA, the CDR3 is TGTGCCACCAGCTCGGGACTAGCGGGCAGCAATGAGCAGTTCTTC. Amino acid sequence: CATSSGLAGSNEQFF.

At least ten counts were recorded for this clonotype. The chain carries TRBV12-3 or TRBV12-4 and TRBJ2-7, with unresolved D. The CDR3 extends over 13 amino acids. Deletions cut 3 bases from V and 6 bases from J, with 12 bases between. CDR3 sequence: CASSFHPQGEQYF. In DNA, the CDR3 is TGTGCCAGCAGTTTCCACCCACAAGGCGAGCAGTACTTC.

The chain uses TRBV15 and TRBJ2-2, with TRBD2 as a possible D gene (5 bases). This CDR3 comprises 14 residues. Germline V lookup: CDR1 LNHNV, CDR2 YYDKDF (reference sequence). V dropped 0 bases and J dropped 4 bases, with 6 bases sitting between them. CDR3 amino acids: CATSRERVTGELFF. The CDR3 DNA reads as TGTGCCACCAGCAGAGAGAGGGTCACCGGGGAGCTGTTTTTT.

The rearrangement joins TRBV4-3 to TRBJ2-1; 7 bases fit TRBD2. The CDR3 spans 14 residues. The V gene's germline CDR1 is LGHNA and CDR2 YSLEER. J lost 7 bases, V lost 1 base, and 4 bases had no gene match. The CDR3 reads CASSQGGAGNEQFF. The CDR3 nucleotides read TGCGCCAGCAGCCAAGGCGGAGCGGGGAATGAGCAGTTCTTC.